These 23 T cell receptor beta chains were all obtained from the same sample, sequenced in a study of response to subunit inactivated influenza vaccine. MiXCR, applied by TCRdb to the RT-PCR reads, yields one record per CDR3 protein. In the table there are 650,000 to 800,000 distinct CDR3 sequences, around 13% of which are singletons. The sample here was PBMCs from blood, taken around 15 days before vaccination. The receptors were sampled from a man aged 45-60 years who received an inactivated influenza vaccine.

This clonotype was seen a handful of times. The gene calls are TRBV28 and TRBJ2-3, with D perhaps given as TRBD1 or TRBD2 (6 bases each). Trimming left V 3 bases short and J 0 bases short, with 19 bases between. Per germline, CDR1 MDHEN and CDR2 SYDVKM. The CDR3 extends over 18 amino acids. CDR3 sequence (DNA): TGTGCCAGCAGTTTCGGGCGGGACACCACCTTGAGCACAGATACGCAGTATTTT. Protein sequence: CASSFGRDTTLSTDTQYF.

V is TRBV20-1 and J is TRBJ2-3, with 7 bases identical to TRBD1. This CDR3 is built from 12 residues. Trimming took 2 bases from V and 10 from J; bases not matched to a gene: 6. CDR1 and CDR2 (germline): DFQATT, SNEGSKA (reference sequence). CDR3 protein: CSARYPRGSQYF. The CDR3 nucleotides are TGCAGTGCTAGATACCCCAGGGGGTCGCAGTATTTT.

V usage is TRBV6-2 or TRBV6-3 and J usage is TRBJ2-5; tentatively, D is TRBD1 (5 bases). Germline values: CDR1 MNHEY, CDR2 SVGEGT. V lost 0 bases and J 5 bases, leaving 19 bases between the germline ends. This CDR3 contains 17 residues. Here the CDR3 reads CASSYSDNTGARETQYF. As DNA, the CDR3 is TGTGCCAGCAGTTACTCGGACAACACAGGCGCTAGGGAGACCCAGTACTTC.

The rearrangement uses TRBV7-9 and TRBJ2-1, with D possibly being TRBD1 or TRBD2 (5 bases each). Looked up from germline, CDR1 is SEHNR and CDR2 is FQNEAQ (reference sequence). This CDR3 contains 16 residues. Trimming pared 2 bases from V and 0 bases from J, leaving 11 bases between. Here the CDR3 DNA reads TGTGCCAGCAGCTTACGGGGCTATAGCTCCTACAATGAGCAGTTCTTC. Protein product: CASSLRGYSSYNEQFF.

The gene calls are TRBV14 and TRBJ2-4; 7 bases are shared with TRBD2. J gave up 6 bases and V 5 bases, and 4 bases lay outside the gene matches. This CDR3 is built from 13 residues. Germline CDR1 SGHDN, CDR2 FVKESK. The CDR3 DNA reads TGTGCCAGCAGCGCGGGGGAGAGAAACATTCAGTACTTC. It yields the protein CASSAGERNIQYF.

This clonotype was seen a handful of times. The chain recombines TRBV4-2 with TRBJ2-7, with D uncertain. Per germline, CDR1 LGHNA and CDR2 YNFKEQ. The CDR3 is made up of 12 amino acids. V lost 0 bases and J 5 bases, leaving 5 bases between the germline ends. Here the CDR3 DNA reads TGTGCCAGCAGCCAAGATGAGGACGAGCAGTACTTC. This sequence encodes CASSQDEDEQYF.

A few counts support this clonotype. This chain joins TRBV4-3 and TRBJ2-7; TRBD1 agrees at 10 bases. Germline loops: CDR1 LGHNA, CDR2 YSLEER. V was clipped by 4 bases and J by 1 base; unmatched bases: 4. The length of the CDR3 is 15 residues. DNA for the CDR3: TGCGCCAGCAGCCGAACGGGACAGGGGTCCTACGAGCAGTACTTC. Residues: CASSRTGQGSYEQYF.

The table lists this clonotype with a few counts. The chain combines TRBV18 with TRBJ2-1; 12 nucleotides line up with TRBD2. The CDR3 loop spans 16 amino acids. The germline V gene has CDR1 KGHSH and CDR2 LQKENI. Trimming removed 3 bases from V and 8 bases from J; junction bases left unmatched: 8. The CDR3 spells CASSPVASGRAYEQFF. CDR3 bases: TGTGCCAGCTCACCCGTTGCTAGCGGGAGGGCCTATGAGCAGTTCTTC.

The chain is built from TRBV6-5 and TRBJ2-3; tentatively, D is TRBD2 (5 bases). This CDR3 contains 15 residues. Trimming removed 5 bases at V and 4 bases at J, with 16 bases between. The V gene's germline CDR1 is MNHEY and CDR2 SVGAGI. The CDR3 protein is CASSHLRSGSDTQYF. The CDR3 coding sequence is TGTGCCAGCAGTCACCTCCGTTCGGGGTCAGATACGCAGTATTTT.

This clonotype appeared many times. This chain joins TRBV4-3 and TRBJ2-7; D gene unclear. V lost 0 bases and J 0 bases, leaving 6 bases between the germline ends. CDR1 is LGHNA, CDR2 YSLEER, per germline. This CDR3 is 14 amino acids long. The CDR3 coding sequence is TGCGCCAGCAGCCAAGATTTCAACTCCTACGAGCAGTACTTC. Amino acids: CASSQDFNSYEQYF.

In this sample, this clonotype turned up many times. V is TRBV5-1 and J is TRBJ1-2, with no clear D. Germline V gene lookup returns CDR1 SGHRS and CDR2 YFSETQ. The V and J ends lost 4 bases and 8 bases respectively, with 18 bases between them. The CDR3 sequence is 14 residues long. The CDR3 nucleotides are TGCGCCAGCAGCATCACGTCAGGACCAGGAGGCTACACCTTC. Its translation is CASSITSGPGGYTF.

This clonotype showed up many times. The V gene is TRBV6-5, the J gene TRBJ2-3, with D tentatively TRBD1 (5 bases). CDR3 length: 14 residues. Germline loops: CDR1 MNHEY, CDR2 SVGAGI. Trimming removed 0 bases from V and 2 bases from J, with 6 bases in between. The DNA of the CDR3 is TGTGCCAGCAGTTACTCGGACACCACAGATACGCAGTATTTT. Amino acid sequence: CASSYSDTTDTQYF.

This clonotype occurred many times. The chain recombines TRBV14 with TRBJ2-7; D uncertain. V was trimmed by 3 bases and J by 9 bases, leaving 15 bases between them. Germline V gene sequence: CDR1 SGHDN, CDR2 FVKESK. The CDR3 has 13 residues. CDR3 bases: TGTGCCAGCAGCCAGCTCGCAGGCCTCGGGCAGTACTTC. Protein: CASSQLAGLGQYF. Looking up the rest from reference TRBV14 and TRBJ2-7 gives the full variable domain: EAGVTQFPSHSVIEKGQTVTLRCDPISGHDNLYWYRRVMGKEIKFLLHFVKESKQDESGMPNNRFLAERTGGTYSTLKVQPAELEDSGVYFCASSQLAGLGQYFGPGTRLTVT.

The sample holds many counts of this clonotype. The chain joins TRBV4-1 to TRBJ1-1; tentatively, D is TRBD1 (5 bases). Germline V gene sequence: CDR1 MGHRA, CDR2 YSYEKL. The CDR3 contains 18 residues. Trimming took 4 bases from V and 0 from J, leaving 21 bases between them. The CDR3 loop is CASSRYPPAGYLNTEAFF. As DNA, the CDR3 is TGCGCCAGCAGCCGATACCCCCCTGCAGGGTATCTGAACACTGAAGCTTTCTTT.

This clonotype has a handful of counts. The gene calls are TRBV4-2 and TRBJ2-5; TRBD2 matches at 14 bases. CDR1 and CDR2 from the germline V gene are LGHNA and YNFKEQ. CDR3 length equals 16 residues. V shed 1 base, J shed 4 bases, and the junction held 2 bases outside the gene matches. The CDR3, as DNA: TGTGCCAGCAGCCAAGCGACTAGCGGGGGGGCAGAGACCCAGTACTTC. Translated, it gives CASSQATSGGAETQYF.

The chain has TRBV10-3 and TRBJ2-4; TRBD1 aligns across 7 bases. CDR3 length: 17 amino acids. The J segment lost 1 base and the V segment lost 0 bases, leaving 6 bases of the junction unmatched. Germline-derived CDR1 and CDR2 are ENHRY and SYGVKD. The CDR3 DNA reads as TGTGCCATCAGTGAGTCACAGGGGCCGGGTGCCAAAAACATTCAGTACTTC. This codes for CAISESQGPGAKNIQYF.

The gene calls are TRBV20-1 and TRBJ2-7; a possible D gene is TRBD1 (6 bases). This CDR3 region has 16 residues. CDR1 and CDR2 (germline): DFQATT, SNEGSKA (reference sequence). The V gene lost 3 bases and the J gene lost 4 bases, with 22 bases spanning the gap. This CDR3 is CSASVGAAGSGYEQYF. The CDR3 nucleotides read TGCAGTGCTAGTGTGGGGGCAGCCGGATCGGGGTACGAGCAGTACTTC.

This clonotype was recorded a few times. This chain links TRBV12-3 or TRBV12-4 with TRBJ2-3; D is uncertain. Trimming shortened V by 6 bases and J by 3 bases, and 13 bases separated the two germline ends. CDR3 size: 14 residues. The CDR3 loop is CASRSAGGTDTQYF. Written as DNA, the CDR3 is TGTGCCAGCAGGAGCGCCGGTGGGACAGATACGCAGTATTTT.

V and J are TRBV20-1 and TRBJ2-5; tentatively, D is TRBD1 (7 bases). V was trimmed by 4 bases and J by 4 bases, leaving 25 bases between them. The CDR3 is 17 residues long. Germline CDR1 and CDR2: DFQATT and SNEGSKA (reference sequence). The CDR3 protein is CSATKPAGQGGAETQYF. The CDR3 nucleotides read TGCAGTGCTACCAAACCGGCGGGGCAGGGGGGCGCAGAGACCCAGTACTTC.

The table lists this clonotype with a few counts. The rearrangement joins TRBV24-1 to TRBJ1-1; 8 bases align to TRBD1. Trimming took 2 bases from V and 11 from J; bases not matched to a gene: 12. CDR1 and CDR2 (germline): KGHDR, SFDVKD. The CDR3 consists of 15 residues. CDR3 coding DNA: TGTGCCACCAGTGATTCCCAATCAGGGGGCAGATATGCTTTCTTT. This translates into CATSDSQSGGRYAFF.

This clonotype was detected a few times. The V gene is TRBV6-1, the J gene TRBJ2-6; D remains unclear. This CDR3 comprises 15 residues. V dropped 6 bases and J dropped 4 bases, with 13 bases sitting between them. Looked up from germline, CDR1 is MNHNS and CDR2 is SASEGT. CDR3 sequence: CASRSDALGANVLTF. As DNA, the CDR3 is TGTGCCAGCAGATCGGACGCGCTCGGGGCCAACGTCCTGACTTTC.

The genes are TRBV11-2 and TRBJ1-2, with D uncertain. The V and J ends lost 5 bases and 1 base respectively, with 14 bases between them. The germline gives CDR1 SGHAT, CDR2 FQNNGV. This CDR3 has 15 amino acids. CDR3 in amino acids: CASSGVTRFNYGYTF. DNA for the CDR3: TGTGCCAGCAGCGGAGTGACAAGATTTAACTATGGCTACACCTTC.

The CDR3 sequence: CASSTKRDPHAVGNQPQHF. The CDR3 nucleotides read TGTGCCAGCAGCACGAAAAGAGACCCCCACGCAGTAGGCAATCAGCCCCAGCATTTT. The rearrangement uses TRBV21-1 and TRBJ1-5; the D call TRBD1 from the table was never checked on the DNA. TRBV21-1 is reported as a pseudogene. This CDR3 region has 19 residues.